In its sample, the clone carrying this T cell receptor beta chain was seen a few times. The data stem from a study of neurological immune-mediated disorders. The CDR3 has 13 amino acids. Germline-derived CDR1 and CDR2 are LGHDT and YNNKEL (reference sequence). Trimming took off 1 base at V and 5 bases at J, with 8 bases between the two ends. MiXCR was run by TCRdb on the 5' RACE reads, yielding one entry per CDR3 protein. The table records around 64,000 distinct CDR3 sequences, 3.2% of them present only once. Sample: PBMCs. The TCR originated in a woman aged 45-65 years with multiple sclerosis. J is TRBJ1-1 and V is TRBV3-1, with TRBD1 as a possible D gene (5 bases). The CDR3 DNA follows: TGTGCCAGCAGCCAAGTGGGGGATACTGAAGCTTTCTTT. Translating it yields CASSQVGDTEAFF.